Below, 3 T cell receptor beta chains from the same sample are listed, as sequenced in a study of CD8 T cells in ankylosing spondylitis. These TCRs' antigens remain unknown. General study results and limits: About 8 highly homologous variants made up a TCR beta motif, and this motif appeared characteristic of ankylosing spondylitis blood.

TCRdb reprocessed the 5' RACE reads via MiXCR and lists one record per CDR3 protein. The data hold a few hundred thousand distinct CDR3 sequences, with about a fifth observed a single time. Sequencing was carried out using blood, either unsorted or a sorted T cell fraction (not recorded which). The receptors come from a male donor with ankylosing spondylitis.

This clonotype was detected only a few times. This chain links TRBV13 with TRBJ2-2; D is unresolved. Per the germline V gene, CDR1 is PRHDT and CDR2 is FYEKMQ (reference sequence). CDR3 size: 12 residues. The germline V and J ends were trimmed by 5 bases and 5 bases, with 6 bases remaining between them. The CDR3 region has the DNA TGTGCCAGCAGCCACAGAACCGGGGAGCTGTTTTTT. Translation gives CASSHRTGELFF. Drawing the rest from reference TRBV13 and TRBJ2-2, the complete variable domain is AAGVIQSPRHLIKEKRETATLKCYPIPRHDTVYWYQQGPGQDPQFLISFYEKMQSDKGSIPDRFSAQQFSDYHSELNMSSLELGDSALYFCASSHRTGELFFGEGSRLTVL.

The table lists this clonotype with a few counts. The chain uses TRBV10-3 and TRBJ1-2; D is uncertain. Per germline, CDR1 ENHRY and CDR2 SYGVKD. Trimming shortened V by 4 bases and J by 2 bases, and 8 bases separated the two germline ends. The CDR3 is 13 amino acids. The CDR3 nucleotides read TGTGCCATCAGTGTTGAGACCAACTATGGCTACACCTTC. It yields the protein CAISVETNYGYTF.

This clonotype was detected only a few times. This rearrangement joins TRBV18 to TRBJ2-7; the D gene is possibly TRBD2 (6 bases). Per the germline V gene, CDR1 is KGHSH and CDR2 is LQKENI. The CDR3 has 15 amino acids. V lost 0 bases to trimming and J lost 5 bases, with 14 bases between them. The CDR3 DNA follows: TGTGCCAGCTCACCACCTAATCCCAGGGAGGACGAGCAGTACTTC. It codes for CASSPPNPREDEQYF.